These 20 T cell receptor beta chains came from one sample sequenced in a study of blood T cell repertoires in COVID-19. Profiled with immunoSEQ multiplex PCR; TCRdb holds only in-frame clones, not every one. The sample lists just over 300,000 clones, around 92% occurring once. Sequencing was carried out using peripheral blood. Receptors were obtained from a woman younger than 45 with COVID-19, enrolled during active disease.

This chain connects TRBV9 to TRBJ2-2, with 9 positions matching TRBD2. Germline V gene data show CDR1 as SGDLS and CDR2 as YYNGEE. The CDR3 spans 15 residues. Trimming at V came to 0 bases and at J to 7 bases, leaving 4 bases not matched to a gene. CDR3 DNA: TGTGCCAGCAGCGTAGTCCCTAGCGGGGACGGGGAGCTGTTTTTT. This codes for CASSVVPSGDGELFF.

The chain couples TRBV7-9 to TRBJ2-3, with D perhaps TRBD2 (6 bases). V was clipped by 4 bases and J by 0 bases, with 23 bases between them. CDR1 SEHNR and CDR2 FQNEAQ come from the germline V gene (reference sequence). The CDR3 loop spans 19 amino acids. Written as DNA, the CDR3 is TGTGCCAGCAGCTCTACCCTCATCCCGGGACTGCCTAGCACAGATACGCAGTATTTT. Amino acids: CASSSTLIPGLPSTDTQYF. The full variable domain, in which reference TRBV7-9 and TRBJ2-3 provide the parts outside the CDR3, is DTGVSQNPRHKITKRGQNVTFRCDPISEHNRLYWYRQTLGQGPEFLTYFQNEAQLEKSRLLSDRFSAERPKGSFSTLEIQRTEQGDSAMYLCASSSTLIPGLPSTDTQYFGPGTRLTVL.

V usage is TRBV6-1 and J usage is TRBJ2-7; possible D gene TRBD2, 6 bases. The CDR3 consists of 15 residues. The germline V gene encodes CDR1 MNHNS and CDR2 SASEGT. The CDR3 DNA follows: TGTGCCAGCAGTGAAGATTGGGGAGGCATATACGGGCAGTACGTC. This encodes CASSEDWGGIYGQYV.

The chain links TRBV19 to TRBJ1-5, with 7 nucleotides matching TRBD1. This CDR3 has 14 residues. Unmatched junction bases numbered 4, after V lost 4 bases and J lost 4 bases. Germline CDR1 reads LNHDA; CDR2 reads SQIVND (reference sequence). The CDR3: CASSKGQPNQPQHF. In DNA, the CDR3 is TGTGCCAGTAGTAAGGGACAGCCGAATCAGCCCCAGCATTTT.

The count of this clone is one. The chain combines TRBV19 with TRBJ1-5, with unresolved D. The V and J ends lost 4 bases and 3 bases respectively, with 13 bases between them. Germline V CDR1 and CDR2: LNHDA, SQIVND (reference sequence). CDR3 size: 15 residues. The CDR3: CASSTFLAPNQPQHF. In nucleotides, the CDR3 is TGTGCCAGTAGTACCTTTTTAGCGCCCAATCAGCCCCAGCATTTT.

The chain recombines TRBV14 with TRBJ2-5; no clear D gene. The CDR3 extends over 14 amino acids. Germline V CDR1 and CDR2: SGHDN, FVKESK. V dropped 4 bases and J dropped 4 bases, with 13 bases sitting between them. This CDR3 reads CASSRQPSGETQYF. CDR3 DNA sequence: TGTGCCAGCAGCCGTCAACCCTCGGGAGAGACCCAGTACTTC. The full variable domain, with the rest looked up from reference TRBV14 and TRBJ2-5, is EAGVTQFPSHSVIEKGQTVTLRCDPISGHDNLYWYRRVMGKEIKFLLHFVKESKQDESGMPNNRFLAERTGGTYSTLKVQPAELEDSGVYFCASSRQPSGETQYFGPGTRLLVL.

The CDR3 loop reads CASSLQGAGQPQHF. In DNA, the CDR3 is TGTGCCAGCAGCCTACAGGGGGCTGGGCAGCCCCAGCATTTT. This chain connects TRBV27 to TRBJ1-5, with 9 bases that match TRBD1. The germline V gene encodes CDR1 MNHEY and CDR2 SMNVEV (reference sequence). Trimming took 6 bases from V and 7 from J; bases not matched to a gene: 7. This CDR3 region has 14 residues.

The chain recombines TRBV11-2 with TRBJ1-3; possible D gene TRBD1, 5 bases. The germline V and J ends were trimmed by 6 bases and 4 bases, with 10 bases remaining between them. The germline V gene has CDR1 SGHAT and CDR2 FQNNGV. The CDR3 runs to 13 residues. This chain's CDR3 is CASRSTVGNTIYF. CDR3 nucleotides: TGTGCCAGCAGGTCGACAGTCGGAAACACCATATATTTT.

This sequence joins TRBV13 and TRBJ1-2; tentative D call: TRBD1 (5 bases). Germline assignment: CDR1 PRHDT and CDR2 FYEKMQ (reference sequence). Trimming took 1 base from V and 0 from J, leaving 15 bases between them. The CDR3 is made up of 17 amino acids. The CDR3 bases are TGTGCCAGCAGCTTAGCCCGTTTTGGGGCGGCTAACTATGGCTACACCTTC. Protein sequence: CASSLARFGAANYGYTF. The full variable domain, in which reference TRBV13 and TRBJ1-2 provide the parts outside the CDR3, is AAGVIQSPRHLIKEKRETATLKCYPIPRHDTVYWYQQGPGQDPQFLISFYEKMQSDKGSIPDRFSAQQFSDYHSELNMSSLELGDSALYFCASSLARFGAANYGYTFGSGTRLTVV.

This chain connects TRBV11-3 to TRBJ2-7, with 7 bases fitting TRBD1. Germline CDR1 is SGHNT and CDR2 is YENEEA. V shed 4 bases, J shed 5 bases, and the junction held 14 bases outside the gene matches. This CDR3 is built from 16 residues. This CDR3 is CASSSQHPGQWDEQYF. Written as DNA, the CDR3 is TGTGCCAGCAGCTCCCAGCACCCGGGACAGTGGGACGAGCAGTACTTC.

The CDR3 DNA follows: TGTGCCAGCCAGAGGACTAGCGGGACCTACGAGCAGTACTTC. Protein sequence: CASQRTSGTYEQYF. This chain connects TRBV7-8 to TRBJ2-7, with 12 bases that match TRBD2. V shed 8 bases, J shed 2 bases, and the junction held 4 bases outside the gene matches. CDR1 and CDR2 from the germline V gene are SGHVS and FQNEAQ. The CDR3 loop spans 14 amino acids.

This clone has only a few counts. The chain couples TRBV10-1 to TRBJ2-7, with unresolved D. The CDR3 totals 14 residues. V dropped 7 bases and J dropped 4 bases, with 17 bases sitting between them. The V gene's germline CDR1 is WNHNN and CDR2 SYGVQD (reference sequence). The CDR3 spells CASNPPREDYEQYF. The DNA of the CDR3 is TGCGCCAGCAACCCTCCGCGTGAGGATTACGAGCAGTACTTC.

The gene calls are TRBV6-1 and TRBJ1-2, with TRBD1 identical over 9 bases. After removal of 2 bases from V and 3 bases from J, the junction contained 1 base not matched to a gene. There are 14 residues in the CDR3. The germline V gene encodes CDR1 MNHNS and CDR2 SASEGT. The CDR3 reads CASSERDRDYGYTF. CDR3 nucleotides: TGTGCCAGCAGTGAAAGGGACAGGGACTATGGCTACACCTTC.

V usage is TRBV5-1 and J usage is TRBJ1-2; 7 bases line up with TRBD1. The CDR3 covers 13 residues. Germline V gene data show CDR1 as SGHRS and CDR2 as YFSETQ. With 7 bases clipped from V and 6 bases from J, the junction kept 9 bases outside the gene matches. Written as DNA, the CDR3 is TGCGCCAGCGGCCGAGGACAGGAAGATGGCTACACCTTC. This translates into CASGRGQEDGYTF.

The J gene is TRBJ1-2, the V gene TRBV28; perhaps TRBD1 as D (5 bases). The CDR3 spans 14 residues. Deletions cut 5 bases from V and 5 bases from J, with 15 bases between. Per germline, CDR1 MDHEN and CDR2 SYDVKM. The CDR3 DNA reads TGTGCCAGCAGTCCCCCGGGGGGGGATTATGGCTACACCTTC. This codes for CASSPPGGDYGYTF.

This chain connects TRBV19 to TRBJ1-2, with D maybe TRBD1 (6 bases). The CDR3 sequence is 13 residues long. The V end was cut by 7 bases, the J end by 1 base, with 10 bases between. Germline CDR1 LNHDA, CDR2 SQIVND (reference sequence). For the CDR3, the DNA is TGTGCCAGTACCAGGGGCCTTAACTATGGCTACACCTTC. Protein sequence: CASTRGLNYGYTF.

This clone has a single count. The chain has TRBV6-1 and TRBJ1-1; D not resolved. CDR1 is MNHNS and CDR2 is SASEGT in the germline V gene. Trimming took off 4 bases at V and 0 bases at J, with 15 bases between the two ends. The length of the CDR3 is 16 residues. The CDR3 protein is CASSATSTEMNTEAFF. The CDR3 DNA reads TGTGCCAGCAGTGCCACTTCGACGGAGATGAACACTGAAGCTTTCTTT.

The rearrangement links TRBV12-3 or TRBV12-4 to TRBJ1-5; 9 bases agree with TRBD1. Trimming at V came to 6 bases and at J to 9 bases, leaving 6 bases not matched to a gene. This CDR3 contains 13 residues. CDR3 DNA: TGTGCCAGCAGCCGGGACAGGGTCGGGCCCCAGCATTTT. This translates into CASSRDRVGPQHF.

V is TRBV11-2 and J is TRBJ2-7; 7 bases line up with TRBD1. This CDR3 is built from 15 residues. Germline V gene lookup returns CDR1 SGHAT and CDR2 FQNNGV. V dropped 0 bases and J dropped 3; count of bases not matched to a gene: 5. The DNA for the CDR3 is TGTGCCAGCAGCTTAGACGAGACAGGGCTCTACGAGCAGTACTTC. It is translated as CASSLDETGLYEQYF. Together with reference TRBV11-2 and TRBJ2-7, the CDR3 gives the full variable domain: EAGVAQSPRYKIIEKRQSVAFWCNPISGHATLYWYQQILGQGPKLLIQFQNNGVVDDSQLPKDRFSAERLKGVDSTLKIQPAKLEDSAVYLCASSLDETGLYEQYFGPGTRLTVT.

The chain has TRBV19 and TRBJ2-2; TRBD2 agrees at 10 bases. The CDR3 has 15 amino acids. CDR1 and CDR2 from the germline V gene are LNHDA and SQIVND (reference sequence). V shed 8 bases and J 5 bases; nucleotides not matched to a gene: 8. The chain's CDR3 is CASSPFSGGTGELFF. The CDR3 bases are TGTGCCAGTTCCCCATTTAGCGGGGGGACCGGGGAGCTGTTTTTT.